These 9 T cell receptor beta chains were sequenced from one sample in a study of blood T cells in healthy people across ages. Alongside a J-beta primer mix, a sample-barcoded 5' primer served in a second PCR lasting roughly 6 to 11 cycles. In TCRdb, the 5' RACE reads were re-called with MiXCR into one record per CDR3 protein. This repertoire shows about 570,000 distinct CDR3 sequences, 25% to 30% found once; its top ten account for around 20%. The sample consisted of blood. These receptors originate from a woman aged 70 to 79 in good health.

In its sample, this clonotype was seen many times. This chain joins TRBV7-9 and TRBJ1-4, with D perhaps TRBD1 (6 bases). CDR3 length: 16 amino acids. The germline CDR1 and CDR2 sequences are SEHNR and FQNEAQ (reference sequence). V was trimmed by 5 bases and J by 6 bases, leaving 19 bases between them. The CDR3 nucleotides read TGTGCCAGCAGCCAAAGCTATTGGCAGGGGTATGAAAAACTGTTTTTT. Amino acid sequence: CASSQSYWQGYEKLFF.

Only a few counts were recorded for this clonotype. This sequence joins TRBV3-1 and TRBJ2-5; D gene unclear. The CDR3 consists of 14 residues. Deletions cut 5 bases from V and 4 bases from J, with 14 bases between. Germline V gene data show CDR1 as LGHDT and CDR2 as YNNKEL (reference sequence). Here the CDR3 reads CASSVVVFGETQYF. In DNA, the CDR3 is TGTGCCAGCAGCGTTGTCGTATTCGGAGAGACCCAGTACTTC.

This clonotype was seen repeatedly, ten times or more. This chain links TRBV6-2 or TRBV6-3 with TRBJ2-5; tentatively, D is TRBD1 or TRBD2 (5 bases each). The CDR3 has 12 residues. The germline V gene has CDR1 MNHEY and CDR2 SVGEGT. V lost 8 bases and J 3 bases, leaving 10 bases between the germline ends. The CDR3 DNA sequence: TGTGCCAGCCGGGACCCTAAAGAGACCCAGTACTTC. Protein sequence: CASRDPKETQYF.

The chain combines TRBV27 with TRBJ2-1; D perhaps matches TRBD1 (5 bases). The CDR3 extends over 17 amino acids. From germline, CDR1 is MNHEY and CDR2 SMNVEV (reference sequence). V was cut by 0 bases and J by 3 bases, with 15 bases left in between. The CDR3 region is CASSLSVYRRNYNEQFF. In DNA, the CDR3 is TGTGCCAGCAGTTTATCGGTTTACAGGCGGAACTACAATGAGCAGTTCTTC.

The chain combines TRBV7-2 with TRBJ2-5; D is possibly TRBD2 (6 bases). V was pared by 1 base and J by 5 bases, with 11 bases between. The CDR3 covers 14 residues. CDR1 is SGHTA and CDR2 is FQGNSA in the germline V gene. The CDR3 sequence is CASSLEWGEETQYF. The DNA for the CDR3 is TGTGCCAGCAGCTTAGAGTGGGGGGAGGAGACCCAGTACTTC.

The table lists this clonotype with a few counts. The V call is TRBV11-3, the J call TRBJ2-5; 9 bases match TRBD2. The J call may be incorrect, as the DNA end agrees better with TRBJ2-1. CDR1 and CDR2 from the germline V gene are SGHNT and YENEEA. This CDR3 region has 16 residues. The chain's CDR3 is CASSRLVAGGHNEQFF. In nucleotides, the CDR3 is TGTGCCAGCAGCCGCCTGGTCGCGGGGGGGCACAATGAGCAGTTCTTC.

This clonotype was seen more than once but under ten times. The genes are TRBV9 and TRBJ2-5; perhaps TRBD2 as D (7 bases). The CDR3 covers 15 residues. The V gene's germline CDR1 is SGDLS and CDR2 YYNGEE. The V and J ends lost 0 bases and 11 bases respectively, with 20 bases between them. The CDR3 DNA sequence: TGTGCCAGCAGCGTAGAGGGAGGGGGTGACCTCAGGCAGTACTTC. This encodes CASSVEGGGDLRQYF.

This clonotype has more than one count but fewer than ten. The gene calls are TRBV2 and TRBJ2-2; no definite D call. Trimming stripped 3 bases from V and 5 bases from J, with 10 bases between. This CDR3 spans 14 amino acids. The germline V gene encodes CDR1 SNHLY and CDR2 FYNNEI. The chain's CDR3 is CASSERLRTGELFF. The DNA for the CDR3 is TGTGCCAGCAGTGAGCGGTTACGGACCGGGGAGCTGTTTTTT.

This chain joins TRBV20-1 and TRBJ1-2; no definite D call. Germline V CDR1 and CDR2: DFQATT, SNEGSKA (reference sequence). Trimming cost V 1 base and J 7 bases, with 19 bases left between them. This CDR3 is 15 amino acids long. CDR3 DNA sequence: TGCAGTGCTAGAGTGACACAAACTCAAGGCTCTGGCTACACCTTC. Residues: CSARVTQTQGSGYTF.